Below, 6 T cell receptor beta chains from the same sample are listed, as sequenced in a study of blood T cell repertoires in COVID-19. Data came from immunoSEQ multiplex PCR; TCRdb stores just in-frame clones and leaves some out. The sample records around 170,000 clones, about 83% being singletons. Sequencing was performed on peripheral blood. These receptors came from a man between 65 and 79 years old who had recovered from COVID-19.

In nucleotides, the CDR3 is TGTGCCACCAGTGACACACTAGCGGGAGGGCCATCCTACAATGAGCAGTTCTTC. Translation gives CATSDTLAGGPSYNEQFF. V is TRBV24-1 and J is TRBJ2-1, with 13 bases fitting TRBD2. V dropped 4 bases and J dropped 1; count of bases not matched to a gene: 6. In germline, CDR1 is KGHDR, CDR2 SFDVKD. This CDR3 has 18 residues.

This clone showed up just once. The chain employs TRBV6-2 or TRBV6-3 and TRBJ1-1, with TRBD1 as a possible D gene (6 bases). This CDR3 comprises 14 residues. Trimming cost V 4 bases and J 4 bases, with 13 bases left between them. Germline loops: CDR1 MNHEY, CDR2 SVGEGT. Here the CDR3 reads CASSSYRVTTEAFF. CDR3 coding DNA: TGTGCCAGCAGTTCCTACAGGGTCACCACTGAAGCTTTCTTT.

This clone was seen more than once but under ten times. This chain joins TRBV29-1 and TRBJ2-7; 10 bases align to TRBD1. The CDR3 covers 12 residues. V was pared by 7 bases and J by 6 bases, with 6 bases of the junction left unmatched. The germline gives CDR1 SQVTM, CDR2 ANQGSEA. The CDR3 here is CSARDRGSEQYF. CDR3 bases: TGCAGCGCCCGGGACAGGGGTAGCGAGCAGTACTTC.

This chain links TRBV11-2 with TRBJ2-7, with D possibly being TRBD2 (6 bases). Germline CDR1 reads SGHAT; CDR2 reads FQNNGV. This CDR3 spans 15 amino acids. V dropped 6 bases and J dropped 3 bases, with 18 bases sitting between them. In DNA form, the CDR3 reads TGTGCCAGCAGTCGAGGACCGATGGGAGGCTACGAGCAGTACTTC. Protein sequence: CASSRGPMGGYEQYF.

This rearrangement joins TRBV5-1 to TRBJ1-2; 7 bases agree with TRBD1. J gave up 2 bases and V 0 bases, and 4 bases lay outside the gene matches. CDR1 is SGHRS, CDR2 YFSETQ, per germline. The CDR3 is 15 residues long. The CDR3 loop is CASSLVAGGNYGYTF. The CDR3, as DNA: TGCGCCAGCAGCTTGGTCGCAGGGGGGAACTATGGCTACACCTTC.

The chain links TRBV2 to TRBJ2-5, with D perhaps TRBD2 (5 bases). CDR3 length: 13 amino acids. The V gene lost 7 bases and the J gene lost 2 bases, with 11 bases spanning the gap. Looked up from germline, CDR1 is SNHLY and CDR2 is FYNNEI. The CDR3 spells CASNRGLQETQYF. The CDR3 DNA is TGTGCCAGCAACCGGGGTTTACAAGAGACCCAGTACTTC.